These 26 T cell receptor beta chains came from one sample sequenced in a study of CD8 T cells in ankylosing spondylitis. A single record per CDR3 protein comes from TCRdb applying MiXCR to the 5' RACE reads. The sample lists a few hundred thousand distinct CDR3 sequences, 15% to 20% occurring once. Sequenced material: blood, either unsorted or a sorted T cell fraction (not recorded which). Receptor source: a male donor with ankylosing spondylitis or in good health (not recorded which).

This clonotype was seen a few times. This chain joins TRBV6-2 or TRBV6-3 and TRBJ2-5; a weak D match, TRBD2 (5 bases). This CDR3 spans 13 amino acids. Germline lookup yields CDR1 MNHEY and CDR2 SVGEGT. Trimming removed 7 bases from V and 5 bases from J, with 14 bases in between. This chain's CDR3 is CASKDGNGETQYF. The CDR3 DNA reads TGTGCCAGCAAGGACGGGAATGGGGAGACCCAGTACTTC.

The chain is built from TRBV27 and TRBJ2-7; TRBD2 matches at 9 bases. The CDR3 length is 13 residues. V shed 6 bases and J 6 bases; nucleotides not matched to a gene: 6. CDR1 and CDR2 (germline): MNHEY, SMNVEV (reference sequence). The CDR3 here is CASRVAGGREQYF. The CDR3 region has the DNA TGTGCCAGCAGGGTGGCGGGAGGGCGCGAGCAGTACTTC.

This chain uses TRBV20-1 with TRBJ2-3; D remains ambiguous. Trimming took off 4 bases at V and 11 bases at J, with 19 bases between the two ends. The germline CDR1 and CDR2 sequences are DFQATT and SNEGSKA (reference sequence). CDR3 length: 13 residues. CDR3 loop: CSATSYTGLEQYF. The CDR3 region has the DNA TGCAGTGCTACCTCCTATACTGGGCTGGAGCAGTATTTT.

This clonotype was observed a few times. The CDR3 sequence is CSAPGTGMGNEQFF. The CDR3 DNA follows: TGCAGCGCCCCCGGGACCGGCATGGGAAATGAGCAGTTCTTC. This rearrangement joins TRBV29-1 to TRBJ2-1; perhaps D is TRBD1 or TRBD2 (5 bases each). This CDR3 contains 14 residues. V dropped 7 bases and J dropped 7 bases, with 20 bases sitting between them. Germline values: CDR1 SQVTM, CDR2 ANQGSEA.

This chain's CDR3 is CASSQDQGLAGVGGANVLTF. In DNA, the CDR3 is TGCGCCAGCAGCCAAGATCAAGGACTAGCGGGAGTCGGTGGGGCCAACGTCCTGACTTTC. V and J are TRBV4-1 and TRBJ2-6, with 13 bases fitting TRBD2. The ends lost 0 bases at V and 3 bases at J; junction bases unmatched: 8. The CDR3 has 20 amino acids. CDR1 and CDR2 from the germline V gene are MGHRA and YSYEKL.

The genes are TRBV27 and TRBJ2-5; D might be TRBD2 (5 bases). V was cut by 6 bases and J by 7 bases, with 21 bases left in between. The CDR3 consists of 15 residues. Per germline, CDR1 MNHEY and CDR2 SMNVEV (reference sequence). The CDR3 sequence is CASSPLQREWGTQYF. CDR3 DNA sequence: TGTGCCAGCAGCCCCCTCCAGAGGGAATGGGGGACCCAGTACTTC.

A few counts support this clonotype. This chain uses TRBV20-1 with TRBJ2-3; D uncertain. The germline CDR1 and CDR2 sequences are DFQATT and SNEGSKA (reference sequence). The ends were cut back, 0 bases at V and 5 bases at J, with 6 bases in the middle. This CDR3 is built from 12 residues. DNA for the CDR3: TGCAGTGCTAGAGATGTTGGAGATACGCAGTATTTT. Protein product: CSARDVGDTQYF.

The CDR3 sequence: CSVRGSGVNEQFF. DNA of the CDR3: TGCAGCGTCCGGGGGTCAGGAGTCAATGAGCAGTTCTTC. The rearrangement joins TRBV29-1 to TRBJ2-1; tentatively, D is TRBD2 (6 bases). The V gene lost 6 bases and the J gene lost 6 bases, with 15 bases spanning the gap. The germline V gene encodes CDR1 SQVTM and CDR2 ANQGSEA. This CDR3 region has 13 residues.

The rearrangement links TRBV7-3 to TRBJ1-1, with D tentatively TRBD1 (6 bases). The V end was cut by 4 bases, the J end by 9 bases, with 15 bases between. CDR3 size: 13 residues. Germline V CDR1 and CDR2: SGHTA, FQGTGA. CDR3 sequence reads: CASSWGAWTKAFF. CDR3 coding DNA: TGTGCCAGCAGCTGGGGGGCGTGGACTAAAGCTTTCTTT.

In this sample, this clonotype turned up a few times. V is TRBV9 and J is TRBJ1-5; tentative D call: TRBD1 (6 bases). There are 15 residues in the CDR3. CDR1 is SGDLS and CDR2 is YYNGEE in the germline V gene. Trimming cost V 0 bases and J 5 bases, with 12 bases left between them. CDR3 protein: CASSVDGGGDQPQHF. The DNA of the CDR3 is TGTGCCAGCAGCGTAGACGGAGGGGGTGATCAGCCCCAGCATTTT.

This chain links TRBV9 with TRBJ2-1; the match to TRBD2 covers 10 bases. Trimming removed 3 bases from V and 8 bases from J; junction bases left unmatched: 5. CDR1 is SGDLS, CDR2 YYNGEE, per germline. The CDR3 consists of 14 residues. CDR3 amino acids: CASSDSGRDDEQFF. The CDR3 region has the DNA TGTGCCAGCAGCGACAGCGGGAGGGACGATGAGCAGTTCTTC. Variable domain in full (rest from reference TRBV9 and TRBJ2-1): DSGVTQTPKHLITATGQRVTLRCSPRSGDLSVYWYQQSLDQGLQFLIQYYNGEERAKGNILERFSAQQFPDLHSELNLSSLELGDSALYFCASSDSGRDDEQFFGPGTRLTVL.

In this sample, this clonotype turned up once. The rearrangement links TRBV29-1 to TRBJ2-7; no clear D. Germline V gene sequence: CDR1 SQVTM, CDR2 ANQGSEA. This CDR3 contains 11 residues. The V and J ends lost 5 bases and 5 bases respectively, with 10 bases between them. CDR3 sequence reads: CSVRPGNEQYF. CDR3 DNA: TGCAGCGTTCGTCCTGGAAACGAGCAGTACTTC.

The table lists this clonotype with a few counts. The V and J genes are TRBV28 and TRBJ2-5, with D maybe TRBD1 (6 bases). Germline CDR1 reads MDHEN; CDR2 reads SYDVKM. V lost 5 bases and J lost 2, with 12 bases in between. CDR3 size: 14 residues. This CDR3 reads CASSQRQEQETQYF. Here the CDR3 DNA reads TGTGCCAGCAGTCAACGACAGGAGCAAGAGACCCAGTACTTC.

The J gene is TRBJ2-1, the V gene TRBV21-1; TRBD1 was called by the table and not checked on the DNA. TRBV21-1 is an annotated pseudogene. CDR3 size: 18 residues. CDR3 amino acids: CASSPPTGASAKDNEQFF. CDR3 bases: TGTGCCAGCAGCCCGCCGACAGGGGCCTCGGCGAAGGACAATGAGCAGTTCTTC.

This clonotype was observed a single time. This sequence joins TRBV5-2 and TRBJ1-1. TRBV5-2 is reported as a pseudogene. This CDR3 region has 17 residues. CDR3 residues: CARGPSRGGNMNTEAFF. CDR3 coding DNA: TGTGCCAGGGGCCCCTCCCGAGGGGGCAACATGAACACTGAAGCTTTCTTT.

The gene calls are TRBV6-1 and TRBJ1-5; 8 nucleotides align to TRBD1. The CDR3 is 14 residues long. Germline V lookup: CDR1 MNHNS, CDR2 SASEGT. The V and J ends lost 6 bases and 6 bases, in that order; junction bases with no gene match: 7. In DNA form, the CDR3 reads TGTGCCAGCAGCCAGACAGGGGACGGTCAGCCCCAGCATTTT. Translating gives CASSQTGDGQPQHF.

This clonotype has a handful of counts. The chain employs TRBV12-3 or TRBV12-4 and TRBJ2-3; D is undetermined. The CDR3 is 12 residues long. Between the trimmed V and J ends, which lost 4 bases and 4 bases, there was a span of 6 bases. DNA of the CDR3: TGTGCCAGCAGTTGGACGGCAGATACGCAGTATTTT. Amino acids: CASSWTADTQYF.

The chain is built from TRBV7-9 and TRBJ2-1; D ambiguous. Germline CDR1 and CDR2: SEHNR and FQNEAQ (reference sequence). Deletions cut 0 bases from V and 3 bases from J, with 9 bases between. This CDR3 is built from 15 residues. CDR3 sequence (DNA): TGTGCCAGCAGCTTAGCGCAGATGGGCTACAATGAGCAGTTCTTC. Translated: CASSLAQMGYNEQFF. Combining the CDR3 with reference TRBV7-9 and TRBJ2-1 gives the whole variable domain DTGVSQNPRHKITKRGQNVTFRCDPISEHNRLYWYRQTLGQGPEFLTYFQNEAQLEKSRLLSDRFSAERPKGSFSTLEIQRTEQGDSAMYLCASSLAQMGYNEQFFGPGTRLTVL.

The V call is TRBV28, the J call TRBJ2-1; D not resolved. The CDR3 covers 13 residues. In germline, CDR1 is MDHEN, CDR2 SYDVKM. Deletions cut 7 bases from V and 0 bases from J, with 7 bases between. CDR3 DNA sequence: TGTGCCAGCACTTATAGCTCCTACAATGAGCAGTTCTTC. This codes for CASTYSSYNEQFF.

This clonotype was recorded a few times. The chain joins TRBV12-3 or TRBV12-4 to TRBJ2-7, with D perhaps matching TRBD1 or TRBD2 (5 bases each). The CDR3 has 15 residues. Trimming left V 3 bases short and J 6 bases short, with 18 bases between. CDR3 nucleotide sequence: TGTGCCAGCAGTTTGGTCGGGACGAAAGCAGCCGAGCAGTACTTC. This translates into CASSLVGTKAAEQYF.

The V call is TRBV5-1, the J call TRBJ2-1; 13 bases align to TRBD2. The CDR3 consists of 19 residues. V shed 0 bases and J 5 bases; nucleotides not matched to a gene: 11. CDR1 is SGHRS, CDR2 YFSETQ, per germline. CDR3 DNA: TGCGCCAGCAGCTTGGCGGGGGTCCCGGGACTAGCGGGAAACAATGAGCAGTTCTTC. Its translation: CASSLAGVPGLAGNNEQFF.

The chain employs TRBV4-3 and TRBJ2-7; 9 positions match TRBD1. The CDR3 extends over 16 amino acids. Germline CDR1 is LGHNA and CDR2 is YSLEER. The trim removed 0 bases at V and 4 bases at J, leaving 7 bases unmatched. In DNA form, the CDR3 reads TGCGCCAGCAGCCAAGATTTCGTGGGACAGGGTTACGAGCAGTACTTC. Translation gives CASSQDFVGQGYEQYF.

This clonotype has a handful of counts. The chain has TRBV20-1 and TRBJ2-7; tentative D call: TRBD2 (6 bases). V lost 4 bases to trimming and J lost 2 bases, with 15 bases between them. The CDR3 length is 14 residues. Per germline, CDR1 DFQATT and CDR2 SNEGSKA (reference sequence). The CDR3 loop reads CSATLVSGPYEQYF. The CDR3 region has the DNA TGCAGTGCTACCCTGGTTAGCGGCCCCTACGAGCAGTACTTC.

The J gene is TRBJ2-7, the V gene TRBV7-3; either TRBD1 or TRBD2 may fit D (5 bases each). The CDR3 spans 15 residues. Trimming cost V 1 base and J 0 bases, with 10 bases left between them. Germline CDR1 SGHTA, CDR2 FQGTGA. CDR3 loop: CASSLMPGTSYEQYF. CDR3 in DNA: TGTGCCAGCAGCTTAATGCCCGGGACCTCCTACGAGCAGTACTTC.

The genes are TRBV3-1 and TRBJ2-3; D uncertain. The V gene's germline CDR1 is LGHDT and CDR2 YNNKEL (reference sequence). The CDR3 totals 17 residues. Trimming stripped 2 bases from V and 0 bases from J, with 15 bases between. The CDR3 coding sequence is TGTGCCAGCAGCCAAACCACGAGTGAGACTAGCACAGATACGCAGTATTTT. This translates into CASSQTTSETSTDTQYF.

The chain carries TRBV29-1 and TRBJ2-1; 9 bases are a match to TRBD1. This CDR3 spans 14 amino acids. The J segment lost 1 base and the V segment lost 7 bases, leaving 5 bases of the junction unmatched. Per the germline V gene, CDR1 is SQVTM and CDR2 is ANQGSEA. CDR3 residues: CSGTGVRSYNEQFF. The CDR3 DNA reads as TGCAGCGGGACAGGGGTACGATCCTACAATGAGCAGTTCTTC.